A single sample gave rise to the 6 T cell receptor beta chains below, sequenced in a study of cytomegalovirus exposure and HLA in healthy donors. Generated by immunoSEQ multiplex PCR, the TCRdb table keeps only in-frame clones and is missing some. Of 250,000 to 400,000 clones in the sample, 88% were seen once. The specimen sequenced was PBMCs. These receptors were collected from a man aged 30-40 years in good health and CMV-seronegative.

J is TRBJ2-6 and V is TRBV9, with 8 bases matching TRBD2. V trimming: 4 bases; J trimming: 0 bases; junction bases outside the gene matches: 9. The length of the CDR3 is 18 residues. Germline CDR1 and CDR2: SGDLS and YYNGEE. This chain's CDR3 is CASSPHSGVNSGANVLTF. The CDR3 bases are TGTGCCAGCAGCCCCCATAGCGGGGTTAACTCTGGGGCCAACGTCCTGACTTTC. Based on the CDR3 plus reference TRBV9 and TRBJ2-6, the full variable domain is DSGVTQTPKHLITATGQRVTLRCSPRSGDLSVYWYQQSLDQGLQFLIQYYNGEERAKGNILERFSAQQFPDLHSELNLSSLELGDSALYFCASSPHSGVNSGANVLTFGAGSRLTVL.

This clone was recorded once. The chain uses TRBV2 and TRBJ1-4; 10 bases fit TRBD1. Per the germline V gene, CDR1 is SNHLY and CDR2 is FYNNEI. This CDR3 has 17 amino acids. V lost 5 bases and J lost 8; bases outside the gene matches: 14. CDR3 sequence reads: CASSSGTGAGIGEKLFF. The CDR3 DNA follows: TGTGCCAGCAGTTCCGGGACAGGGGCAGGGATTGGAGAAAAACTGTTTTTT.

The rearrangement joins TRBV7-2 to TRBJ2-4; tentatively, D is TRBD1 (5 bases). CDR3 length: 12 residues. Germline CDR1 reads SGHTA; CDR2 reads FQGNSA. With 5 bases removed from V and 6 bases from J, the gap between germline ends came to 8 bases. CDR3 in amino acids: CASSPDRNIQYF. The CDR3 DNA reads as TGTGCCAGCAGCCCAGACAGAAACATTCAGTACTTC.

With regard to this clone: One junction end disagrees with the germline gene, perhaps due to a read error. The chain joins TRBV30 to TRBJ1-1; the D gene is possibly TRBD1 (5 bases). This CDR3 has 13 residues. Germline V gene data show CDR1 as GTSNPN and CDR2 as SVGIG (reference sequence). The CDR3: CAWRSQGSSKVIF. In DNA form, the CDR3 reads TGTGCCTGGAGAAGTCAGGGCAGCAGTAAGGTTATCTTT.

This clone has a single count. The chain links TRBV7-9 to TRBJ2-3; D might be TRBD2 (6 bases). The V end lost 3 bases, the J end lost 4 bases, and 14 bases lay between the germline ends. The CDR3 loop spans 15 amino acids. The germline V gene encodes CDR1 SEHNR and CDR2 FQNEAQ (reference sequence). The CDR3 sequence is CASSFYSGGADTQYF. The CDR3 bases are TGTGCCAGCAGCTTTTATAGCGGTGGGGCAGATACGCAGTATTTT.

The genes are TRBV13 and TRBJ2-7; no clear D. CDR3 size: 13 residues. CDR1 is PRHDT and CDR2 is FYEKMQ in the germline V gene (reference sequence). The germline V and J ends were trimmed by 4 bases and 0 bases, with 7 bases remaining between them. CDR3 sequence (DNA): TGTGCCAGCAGCTCCCCGAGCTCCTACGAGCAGTACTTC. This codes for CASSSPSSYEQYF.